This T cell receptor (beta chain) is from a study of cytomegalovirus exposure and HLA in healthy donors. Findings of the study overall: A few of the chains that were CMV-associated were confirmed in vitro to be specific for CMV antigens. Most TCR sequences proved rare, with some public TCRs found in many donors. Subsequent analysis found a tendency for first-cohort TCR clusters to co-occur within the 90 to 150 validation repertoires.

This CDR3 has 13 residues. With V trimmed by 8 bases and J by 8 bases, 9 bases remained unmatched. From germline, CDR1 is SNHLY and CDR2 FYNNEI. Profiled with immunoSEQ multiplex PCR; TCRdb holds only in-frame clones, not every one. The sample holds roughly 250,000 clones, roughly 86% seen once. The approximately 130-subject validation cohort, separate from the approximately 630-subject first cohort, included the donors. Comments on this clone: Its antigen is unknown.

The material sequenced was PBMCs. This clonotype originated in a woman in her twenties or thirties in good health and CMV-seropositive. This chain joins TRBV2 and TRBJ1-3; 7 bases are a match to TRBD1. The CDR3 nucleotides read TGTGCCAGCGTCCAGGGGGTAGTAGACACCATATATTTT. Translated: CASVQGVVDTIYF.